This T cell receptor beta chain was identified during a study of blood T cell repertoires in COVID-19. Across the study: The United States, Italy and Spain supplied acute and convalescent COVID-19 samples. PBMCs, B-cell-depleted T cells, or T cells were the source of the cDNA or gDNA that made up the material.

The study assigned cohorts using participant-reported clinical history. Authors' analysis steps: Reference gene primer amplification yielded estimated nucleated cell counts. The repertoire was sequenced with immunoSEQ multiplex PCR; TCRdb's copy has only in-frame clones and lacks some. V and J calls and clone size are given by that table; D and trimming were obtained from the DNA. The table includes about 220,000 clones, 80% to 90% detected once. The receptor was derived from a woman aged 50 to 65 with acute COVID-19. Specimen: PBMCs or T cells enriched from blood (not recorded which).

As DNA, the CDR3 is TGCGCCAGCAGCCAAGAATCGAGCGGGAGGTACGAGCAGTACTTC. It is translated as CASSQESSGRYEQYF. V and J are TRBV4-3 and TRBJ2-7; 9 positions agree with TRBD2. The CDR3 extends over 15 amino acids. Germline CDR1 reads LGHNA; CDR2 reads YSLEER. Trimming took 0 bases from V and 4 from J; bases not matched to a gene: 4.